One sample yielded the 17 T cell receptor beta chains listed below, sequenced in a study of cytomegalovirus exposure and HLA in healthy donors. Some clones are missing from TCRdb's copy, which holds only in-frame ones; the method was immunoSEQ multiplex PCR. The top ten hold roughly 6.5% of the sample, which has roughly 180,000 clones, 84% seen once. The sample taken for sequencing was PBMCs. Receptors were obtained from a man aged 18 to 29 in good health and CMV-seropositive.

This clone was counted once. The chain carries TRBV9 and TRBJ1-1; TRBD1 agrees at 9 bases. Germline values: CDR1 SGDLS, CDR2 YYNGEE. The CDR3 spans 17 residues. Losses at the gene ends were 4 bases for V and 3 bases for J; bases not matched to a gene: 13. CDR3 in DNA: TGTGCCAGCAGCCCCAGAACAGGGGGCTGGGGCGACACTGAAGCTTTCTTT. Its translation is CASSPRTGGWGDTEAFF.

The chain is built from TRBV6-5 and TRBJ2-7, with D tentatively TRBD1 (6 bases). Germline lookup yields CDR1 MNHEY and CDR2 SVGAGI. With 5 bases removed from V and 7 bases from J, the gap between germline ends came to 18 bases. This CDR3 is 14 amino acids long. This CDR3 reads CASSRADSMPEQYF. The CDR3 DNA sequence: TGTGCCAGCAGTAGGGCGGACAGTATGCCTGAGCAGTACTTC.

The chain uses TRBV19 and TRBJ2-7; 7 nucleotides agree with TRBD1. The CDR3 is 14 residues long. V shed 4 bases and J 7 bases; nucleotides not matched to a gene: 10. The germline CDR1 and CDR2 sequences are LNHDA and SQIVND (reference sequence). The CDR3 nucleotides are TGTGCCAGTAGTAAGGGGGCGCCTTCGGTTGAGCAGTACTTC. The encoded protein is CASSKGAPSVEQYF.

This chain connects TRBV29-1 to TRBJ1-5; TRBD1 matches at 10 bases. Trimming cost V 6 bases and J 1 base; bases outside gene matches: 12. CDR1 is SQVTM, CDR2 ANQGSEA, per germline. This CDR3 comprises 17 residues. CDR3 coding DNA: TGCAGCGTGAGGGGCGGGACAGGGGAGTCCAGCAATCAGCCCCAGCATTTT. It yields the protein CSVRGGTGESSNQPQHF.

The chain uses TRBV19 and TRBJ2-5; D remains unclear. V lost 4 bases and J 8 bases, leaving 8 bases between the germline ends. Germline values: CDR1 LNHDA, CDR2 SQIVND (reference sequence). The CDR3 has 11 residues. CDR3 nucleotides: TGTGCCAGTAGTACCGGTAGAACCCAGTACTTC. This codes for CASSTGRTQYF. Full variable domain (remainder filled in from reference TRBV19 and TRBJ2-5): DGGITQSPKYLFRKEGQNVTLSCEQNLNHDAMYWYRQDPGQGLRLIYYSQIVNDFQKGDIAEGYSVSREKKESFPLTVTSAQKNPTAFYLCASSTGRTQYFGPGTRLLVL.

The genes are TRBV4-3 and TRBJ1-4, with a tentative D call TRBD1 (5 bases). This CDR3 contains 16 residues. Germline CDR1 and CDR2: LGHNA and YSLEER. Trimming stripped 1 base from V and 0 bases from J, with 9 bases between. CDR3 nucleotides: TGCGCCAGCAGCCAAGGAGGGACTGCAACTAATGAAAAACTGTTTTTT. Its translation: CASSQGGTATNEKLFF.

CDR3 protein: CARSPGVSNQPQHF. CDR3 bases: TGTGCCAGAAGCCCCGGGGTAAGCAATCAGCCCCAGCATTTT. The rearrangement joins TRBV5-3 to TRBJ1-5; no firm D call. TRBV5-3 carries the ORF label, with uncertain function. Trimming took 4 bases from V and 1 from J, leaving 9 bases between them. The CDR3 has 14 amino acids.

This rearrangement joins TRBV5-8 to TRBJ2-3; 9 bases fit TRBD2. J lost 1 base, V lost 2 bases, and 8 bases had no gene match. The CDR3 extends over 17 amino acids. The germline V gene encodes CDR1 SGHTS and CDR2 YDEGEE. The CDR3 nucleotides read TGTGCCAGCAGCTTTGGACTAGCGCCCTACCGCACAGATACGCAGTATTTT. It translates to CASSFGLAPYRTDTQYF.

This sequence joins TRBV7-3 and TRBJ2-5; a possible D gene is TRBD1 (6 bases). Trimming took off 1 base at V and 5 bases at J, with 8 bases between the two ends. The CDR3 is 13 amino acids. The germline V gene has CDR1 SGHTA and CDR2 FQGTGA. CDR3 coding DNA: TGTGCCAGCAGCTTAAGAAGGGGGGAGACCCAGTACTTC. Translating gives CASSLRRGETQYF. The whole variable domain, remainder taken from reference TRBV7-3 and TRBJ2-5, is GAGVSQTPSNKVTEKGKYVELRCDPISGHTALYWYRQSLGQGPEFLIYFQGTGAADDSGLPNDRFFAVRPEGSVSTLKIQRTERGDSAVYLCASSLRRGETQYFGPGTRLLVL.

J is TRBJ1-1 and V is TRBV11-1; 11 bases align to TRBD1. Germline V CDR1 and CDR2: SGHAT, FQDESV (reference sequence). CDR3 length equals 16 residues. J gave up 5 bases and V 5 bases, and 10 bases lay outside the gene matches. CDR3 DNA sequence: TGTGCCAGCAGCCCCAGGACAGGGGGCCTAGGTACTGAAGCTTTCTTT. Translation: CASSPRTGGLGTEAFF.

The chain joins TRBV15 to TRBJ1-1, with 7 bases that match TRBD1. From germline, CDR1 is LNHNV and CDR2 YYDKDF (reference sequence). V dropped 5 bases and J dropped 7; count of bases not matched to a gene: 16. The CDR3 runs to 16 residues. The CDR3 DNA follows: TGTGCCACCAGCCTGAGAGGTGGCAGGGGGTCGGGTGAAGCTTTCTTT. Its translation: CATSLRGGRGSGEAFF.

This clone was counted many times. The chain employs TRBV27 and TRBJ1-4, with 7 positions matching TRBD1. The CDR3 covers 15 residues. The germline gives CDR1 MNHEY, CDR2 SMNVEV (reference sequence). The V gene end was trimmed by 4 bases and the J gene end by 8 bases; junction bases not matched to a gene: 10. The CDR3 DNA follows: TGTGCCAGCAGTTACCGACAGGGAGTATTGGAAAAACTGTTTTTT. Amino acids: CASSYRQGVLEKLFF.

The gene calls are TRBV9 and TRBJ2-1; TRBD1 matches 9 bases. Germline assignment: CDR1 SGDLS and CDR2 YYNGEE. CDR3 size: 15 residues. V gave up 0 bases and J gave up 5 bases; unmatched junction bases: 3. The CDR3 loop is CASSVGRTGDNEQFF. DNA for the CDR3: TGTGCCAGCAGCGTAGGGAGGACAGGGGACAATGAGCAGTTCTTC.

J is TRBJ1-2 and V is TRBV6-6; a possible D gene is TRBD1 (6 bases). V was pared by 2 bases and J by 0 bases, with 10 bases between. Germline V CDR1 and CDR2: MNHNY, SVGAGI (reference sequence). The CDR3 loop spans 15 amino acids. CDR3: CASSYEGESNYGYTF. CDR3 coding DNA: TGTGCCAGCAGTTACGAGGGGGAATCTAACTATGGCTACACCTTC.

The genes are TRBV7-9 and TRBJ2-1; no clear D gene. Germline loops: CDR1 SEHNR, CDR2 FQNEAQ (reference sequence). The V gene lost 5 bases and the J gene lost 6 bases, with 14 bases spanning the gap. The CDR3 extends over 14 amino acids. The CDR3 protein is CASSPPRGPNEQFF. The CDR3 nucleotides read TGTGCCAGCAGCCCCCCCCGTGGCCCCAATGAGCAGTTCTTC.

The CDR3 nucleotides are TGTGCCACCAGCAGGGATGGACAGCGCCTGCAGTATTTT. This gives the protein CATSRDGQRLQYF. The chain couples TRBV15 to TRBJ2-3, with a possible D match to TRBD1 (6 bases). V shed 3 bases and J shed 11 bases, with 15 bases lying between them. The CDR3 consists of 13 residues. Germline V CDR1 and CDR2: LNHNV, YYDKDF (reference sequence). The variable domain in full, completed from reference TRBV15 and TRBJ2-3, reads DAMVIQNPRYQVTQFGKPVTLSCSQTLNHNVMYWYQQKSSQAPKLLFHYYDKDFNNEADTPDNFQSRRPNTSFCFLDIRSPGLGDTAMYLCATSRDGQRLQYFGPGTRLTVL.

The V and J genes are TRBV27 and TRBJ2-1, with TRBD2 matching 11 bases. The V segment lost 4 bases and the J segment 0 bases; nucleotides outside the gene matches: 5. The germline gives CDR1 MNHEY, CDR2 SMNVEV (reference sequence). The CDR3 is 17 amino acids. The CDR3 reads CASSSLTSGSSYNEQFF. Written as DNA, the CDR3 is TGTGCCAGCAGTTCGCTCACTAGCGGGAGCTCCTACAATGAGCAGTTCTTC.